Included here is one T cell receptor (beta chain) sequence, with context. The data were produced by immunoSEQ multiplex PCR, yet TCRdb's version contains in-frame clones alone and is incomplete. The sample lists under 30,000 clones, 70% to 90% occurring once. The germline V gene encodes CDR1 SEHNR and CDR2 FQNEAQ (reference sequence). V gave up 5 bases and J gave up 3 bases, with 10 bases separating them. This CDR3 is built from 13 residues. This sample was included in a study of control samples from healthy donors and cancer patients. Input material: formalin-fixed, paraffin-embedded tissue. The TCR was taken from a female donor with melanoma. The rearrangement uses TRBV7-9 and TRBJ1-2, with a weak D call TRBD1 (5 bases). As DNA, the CDR3 is TGTGCCAGCAGCGTATCAGGGTACTATGGCTACACCTTC. It specifies CASSVSGYYGYTF.